This TCR beta chain was sequenced in a study of tissue T cells after allogeneic stem cell transplantation. Some clones are missing from TCRdb's copy, which holds only in-frame ones; the method was immunoSEQ multiplex PCR. This table has over 900 clones, about 91% appearing once. This CDR3 spans 13 amino acids. Germline trimming cut 5 bases from V and 5 bases from J; bases unmatched to any gene: 4. Germline CDR1 is MDHEN and CDR2 is SYDVKM. The clonotype originates from an older male patient with steroid-refractory graft-versus-host disease after an allogeneic stem cell transplant. Some T cells may be supplied by the graft donor. Sequencing used spleen tissue, obtained at autopsy. The rearrangement joins TRBV28 to TRBJ2-5; 8 bases are a match to TRBD1. The chain's CDR3 is CASSPTGGETQYF. Here the CDR3 DNA reads TGTGCCAGCAGTCCAACAGGGGGTGAGACCCAGTACTTC.